What follows is one T cell receptor (beta chain) and its context. The antigen is undetermined. Trimming stripped 6 bases from V and 7 bases from J, with 19 bases between. The CDR3 runs 15 residues. The germline V gene encodes CDR1 MDHEN and CDR2 SYDVKM. By quantitative 5'-RACE with molecular barcodes, the TCR beta libraries were made. Each CDR3 protein is one row after TCRdb ran MiXCR on the 5' RACE reads. Of about 150,000 distinct CDR3 sequences detected, roughly 31% appear once; the ten largest clones hold about 5.5%. These data belong to a study of CD8 T cells in ankylosing spondylitis. Regarding the study as a whole: Reportedly, disease-linked clones are significantly enriched in ankylosing spondylitis patients' matched synovial fluid. There was a TCR beta motif, made of several highly homologous variants, that appeared characteristic of ankylosing spondylitis blood. Peripheral blood samples showed relatively rare disease-linked clones, and these clones were CD8+.

This chain uses TRBV28 with TRBJ2-1, with D possibly TRBD2 on 6 matching bases. Specimen: synovial fluid, either unsorted or a sorted T cell fraction (not recorded which). This sequence originates from a male donor with ankylosing spondylitis. Here the CDR3 DNA reads TGTGCCAGCAGCCGCCGGGAGTGGTCGGGGAATGAGCAGTTCTTC. Protein product: CASSRREWSGNEQFF. Full variable domain (outside the CDR3, taken from reference TRBV28 and TRBJ2-1): DVKVTQSSRYLVKRTGEKVFLECVQDMDHENMFWYRQDPGLGLRLIYFSYDVKMKEKGDIPEGYSVSREKKERFSLILESASTNQTSMYLCASSRREWSGNEQFFGPGTRLTVL.